A single sample is the source of the 2 T cell receptor beta chains below, sequenced in a study of blood T cell repertoires in COVID-19. Produced via immunoSEQ multiplex PCR; TCRdb's table is partial and in-frame only. In the table there are about 50,000 clones, 89% of which are singletons. Sequencing used peripheral blood. These receptors came from a human donor in a cohort sampled during active COVID-19.

The V and J genes are TRBV18 and TRBJ1-2; 9 nucleotides match TRBD1. The germline gives CDR1 KGHSH, CDR2 LQKENI. The CDR3 totals 16 residues. J was trimmed by 5 bases and V by 3 bases; bases with no gene match: 10. The CDR3 is CASSPSARGQGYGYTF. The DNA for the CDR3 is TGTGCCAGCTCACCGTCCGCGCGAGGACAGGGGTATGGCTACACCTTC.

The chain employs TRBV9 and TRBJ2-2; D not resolved. V was cut by 0 bases and J by 7 bases, with 13 bases left in between. Germline V CDR1 and CDR2: SGDLS, YYNGEE. The CDR3 is 15 residues long. DNA of the CDR3: TGTGCCAGCAGCGTAGATCCGAGGAACGGCGGGGAGCTGTTTTTT. It yields the protein CASSVDPRNGGELFF.